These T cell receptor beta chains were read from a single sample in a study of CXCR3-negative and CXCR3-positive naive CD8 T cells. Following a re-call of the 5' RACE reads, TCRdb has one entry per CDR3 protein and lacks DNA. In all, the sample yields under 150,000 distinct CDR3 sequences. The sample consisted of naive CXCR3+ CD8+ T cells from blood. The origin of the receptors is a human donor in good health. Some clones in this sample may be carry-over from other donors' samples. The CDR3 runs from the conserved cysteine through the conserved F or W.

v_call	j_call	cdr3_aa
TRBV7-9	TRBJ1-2	CASSFAGNGYTF
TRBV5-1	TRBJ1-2	CASSLSGQARDYYTF
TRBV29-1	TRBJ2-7	CSVEVIGGKIYEQYF
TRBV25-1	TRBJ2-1	CASSGGGARYNEQFF
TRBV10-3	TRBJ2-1	CAISESLGAGGPYNEQFF
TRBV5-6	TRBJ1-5	CASSFGTGIQPQHF
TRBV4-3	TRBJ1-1	CASSQLLGGTKAFF
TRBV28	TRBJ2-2	CASSFSSGSSGELFF
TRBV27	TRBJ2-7	CASSSGPSYEQYF
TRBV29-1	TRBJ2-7	CSVRQGAHEQYF
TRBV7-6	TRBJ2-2	CASSLTGMNTGELFF
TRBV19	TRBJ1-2	CASSAPDLDRGDGYTF
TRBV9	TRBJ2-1	CASSVGVGEEYNEQFF
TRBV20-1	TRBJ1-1	CSARDIGTEAFF
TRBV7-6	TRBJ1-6	CASSLSEGDKNSPLHF
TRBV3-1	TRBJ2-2	CASSQSVGLNTGELFF
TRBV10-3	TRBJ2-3	CAISSTDTQYF
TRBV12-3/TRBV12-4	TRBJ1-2	CASSLGATGDPNYGYTF
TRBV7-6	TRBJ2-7	CASSVDGTGSREQYF
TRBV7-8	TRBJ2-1	CASSLSEGGINEQFF
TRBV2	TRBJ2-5	CASSEPRDQETQYF
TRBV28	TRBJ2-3	CASSHRGQPLGTDTQYF
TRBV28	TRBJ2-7	CASRGDRDVSYEQYF
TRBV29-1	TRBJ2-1	CSVEDPGTGKIYYNEQFF
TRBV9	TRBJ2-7	CASSPFGGGAYEQYF
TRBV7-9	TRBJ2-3	CASQEDTDTQYF
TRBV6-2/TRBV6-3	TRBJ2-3	CASSYSGRTDTQYF
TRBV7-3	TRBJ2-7	CASSPRLASSYEQYF
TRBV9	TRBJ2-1	CASSVDSRFGDEQFF
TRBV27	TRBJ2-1	CASSLSPGGPGEQFF
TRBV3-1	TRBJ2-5	CASSAGTSGVQETQYF
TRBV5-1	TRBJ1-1	CASSTKQGLNTEAFF
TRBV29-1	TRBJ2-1	CSSSDYNEQFF
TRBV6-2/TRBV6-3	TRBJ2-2	CASSYRQLTGELFF
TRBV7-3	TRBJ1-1	CASSSVGFTEAFF
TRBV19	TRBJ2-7	CASSLAHHYEQYF
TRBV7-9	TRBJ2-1	CASSLDVGNEQFF
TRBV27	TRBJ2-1	CASSLRGSPEQFF
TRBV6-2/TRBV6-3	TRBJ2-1	CASRQRGVYNEQFF
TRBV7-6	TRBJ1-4	CASGVETGFGEKLFF
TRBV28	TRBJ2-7	CASSSSLYEQYF
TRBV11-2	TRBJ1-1	CASSPQVMNTEAFF
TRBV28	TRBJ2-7	CASSPGQGAGYEQYF
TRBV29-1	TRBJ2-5	CSVAPGSETQYF
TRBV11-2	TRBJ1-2	CASSSRGQGANYGYTF
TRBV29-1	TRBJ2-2	CSVLGTGRAGELFF
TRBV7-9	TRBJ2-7	CASSPSGGGPYEQYF